These 18 T cell receptor beta chains originate from one sample sequenced in a study of radiation and T cells in renal cell carcinoma. Libraries were prepared by immunoSEQ multiplex PCR; TCRdb keeps only in-frame clonotypes and omits some of them. The sample contains about 130,000 clones, 88% of which appear only once. Time point given: blood 2 weeks post-SBRT. This sample's treatment: 15 Gy SBRT to primary tumor, nephrectomy 4 weeks later. The sequencing here drew on blood, taken from a patient whose treatment included radiotherapy and nephrectomy. These receptors were collected from a woman aged 70-85 years with renal cell carcinoma.

V and J are TRBV5-1 and TRBJ2-2, with 9 bases matching TRBD1. Germline-derived CDR1 and CDR2 are SGHRS and YFSETQ. The CDR3 is 15 residues long. After removal of 4 bases from V and 7 bases from J, the junction contained 8 bases not matched to a gene. The CDR3: CASSTDRGIGGELFF. The CDR3 DNA sequence: TGCGCCAGCAGCACCGACAGGGGGATCGGCGGGGAGCTGTTTTTT.

J is TRBJ2-5 and V is TRBV30, with D maybe TRBD2 (7 bases). The germline V gene encodes CDR1 GTSNPN and CDR2 SVGIG (reference sequence). CDR3 size: 15 residues. Trimming shortened V by 0 bases and J by 4 bases, and 15 bases separated the two germline ends. Written as DNA, the CDR3 is TGTGCCTGGAGTGTACGTGGGGGGGCCGGAGAGACCCAGTACTTC. Translation gives CAWSVRGGAGETQYF.

CDR3 loop: CASSSLQGVGQPQHF. Written as DNA, the CDR3 is TGTGCCAGCAGTTCCTTACAGGGTGTAGGGCAGCCCCAGCATTTT. The J gene is TRBJ1-5, the V gene TRBV27, with TRBD1 as a possible D gene (6 bases). The CDR3 has 15 amino acids. Germline values: CDR1 MNHEY, CDR2 SMNVEV (reference sequence). The germline V and J ends were trimmed by 4 bases and 7 bases, with 17 bases remaining between them.

The rearrangement uses TRBV9 and TRBJ1-4, with D perhaps matching TRBD1 (5 bases). This CDR3 spans 15 amino acids. Germline-derived CDR1 and CDR2 are SGDLS and YYNGEE. V was cut by 4 bases and J by 8 bases, with 18 bases left in between. The CDR3 reads CASSSPGVGKEKLFF. The CDR3 DNA reads TGTGCCAGCAGCTCCCCGGGGGTCGGGAAAGAAAAACTGTTTTTT.

The chain links TRBV14 to TRBJ1-5, with a possible D match to TRBD1 (5 bases). This CDR3 is built from 13 residues. V was clipped by 0 bases and J by 9 bases, with 9 bases between them. Germline assignment: CDR1 SGHDN and CDR2 FVKESK. This chain's CDR3 is CASSQDRAGPQHF. In DNA, the CDR3 is TGTGCCAGCAGCCAAGACAGGGCAGGGCCCCAGCATTTT.

For the CDR3, the DNA is TGTGCCATCAGGTCCTCTGCGGACTATGTAGAGACCCAGTACTTC. It encodes CAIRSSADYVETQYF. The chain combines TRBV10-3 with TRBJ2-5, with D possibly being TRBD2 (6 bases). Between the trimmed V and J ends, which lost 6 bases and 4 bases, there was a span of 18 bases. Germline V gives CDR1 ENHRY, CDR2 SYGVKD. The length of the CDR3 is 15 residues.

CDR3 nucleotide sequence: TGCGCCAGCAGCCCGGGATTAAGCAATCAGCCCCAGCATTTT. Translation gives CASSPGLSNQPQHF. This chain joins TRBV5-1 and TRBJ1-5; D call uncertain. The V end was cut by 4 bases, the J end by 1 base, with 9 bases between. The CDR3 totals 14 residues. Per the germline V gene, CDR1 is SGHRS and CDR2 is YFSETQ.

V and J are TRBV11-3 and TRBJ1-3; no reliable D call. Germline-derived CDR1 and CDR2 are SGHNT and YENEEA. V lost 6 bases and J lost 3, with 12 bases in between. CDR3 size: 14 residues. The CDR3 DNA is TGTGCCAGCAGTTTAACCAGCTTTGGAAACACCATATATTTT. Translation gives CASSLTSFGNTIYF.

The chain uses TRBV7-9 and TRBJ2-2; D not certain. CDR1 and CDR2 (germline): SEHNR, FQNEAQ (reference sequence). With 1 base removed from V and 2 bases from J, the gap between germline ends came to 11 bases. This CDR3 comprises 16 residues. The CDR3 spells CASSLGSSFNTGELFF. CDR3 DNA: TGTGCCAGCAGCTTAGGCTCAAGCTTTAACACCGGGGAGCTGTTTTTT.

J is TRBJ2-3 and V is TRBV7-6; D is perhaps TRBD1 (5 bases). The V end lost 1 base, the J end lost 1 base, and 12 bases lay between the germline ends. The germline V gene has CDR1 SGHVS and CDR2 FNYEAQ. This CDR3 is 16 amino acids long. CDR3 loop: CASSLEMQGGTDTQYF. The CDR3, as DNA: TGTGCCAGCAGCTTAGAAATGCAGGGCGGCACAGATACGCAGTATTTT.

This rearrangement joins TRBV19 to TRBJ1-5; D gene ambiguous. V lost 7 bases, J lost 0 bases, and 10 bases lay in between. The CDR3 contains 14 residues. Germline V CDR1 and CDR2: LNHDA, SQIVND (reference sequence). The CDR3 reads CASIGSYSNQPQHF. CDR3 coding DNA: TGTGCCAGTATAGGGAGCTATAGCAATCAGCCCCAGCATTTT.

The rearrangement links TRBV7-2 to TRBJ1-1; 7 nucleotides agree with TRBD1. Germline V gives CDR1 SGHTA, CDR2 FQGNSA. The CDR3 extends over 14 amino acids. V lost 4 bases and J lost 4; bases outside the gene matches: 6. The CDR3 region is CASSSGQEATEAFF. CDR3 bases: TGTGCCAGCAGCTCAGGACAGGAAGCCACTGAAGCTTTCTTT. Drawing the rest from reference TRBV7-2 and TRBJ1-1, the complete variable domain is GAGVSQSPSNKVTEKGKDVELRCDPISGHTALYWYRQSLGQGLEFLIYFQGNSAPDKSGLPSDRFSAERTGGSVSTLTIQRTQQEDSAVYLCASSSGQEATEAFFGQGTRLTVV.

The rearrangement uses TRBV28 and TRBJ2-7; D gene uncertain. V lost 2 bases, J lost 0 bases, and 8 bases lay in between. The CDR3 covers 14 residues. Germline V gives CDR1 MDHEN, CDR2 SYDVKM. CDR3 sequence reads: CASSLQVVSYEQYF. CDR3 DNA sequence: TGTGCCAGCAGTTTACAGGTGGTCTCCTACGAGCAGTACTTC.

V is TRBV28 and J is TRBJ1-2, with TRBD1 matching over 7 bases. This CDR3 comprises 14 residues. The germline gives CDR1 MDHEN, CDR2 SYDVKM. With 8 bases clipped from V and 4 bases from J, the junction kept 10 bases outside the gene matches. The CDR3 nucleotides read TGTGCCAGCCGTTCCCACGGGGACAGCTATGGCTACACCTTC. Its translation: CASRSHGDSYGYTF.

A remark on this clone: At one of its ends the junction is not consistent with the germline gene, which may arise from a read error. The sample contains more than one DNA sequence encoding this CDR3. This chain connects TRBV6-1 to TRBJ1-6; D unclear. The CDR3 has 14 residues. From germline, CDR1 is MNHNS and CDR2 SASEGT. The CDR3 nucleotides read TGTGCCAGCAGTGAAGTGGGGAATAATTCACCCCTCCACTTC. It is translated as CASSEVGNNSPLHF.

This sequence joins TRBV7-6 and TRBJ1-2, with D possibly matching TRBD1 (5 bases). The CDR3 is 18 amino acids. The V gene's germline CDR1 is SGHVS and CDR2 FNYEAQ. The germline V and J ends were trimmed by 1 base and 3 bases, with 21 bases remaining between them. The CDR3 is CASSLVVARGRADYGYTF. Written as DNA, the CDR3 is TGTGCCAGCAGCTTAGTTGTGGCCCGCGGCAGGGCGGACTATGGCTACACCTTC. Supplemented by reference TRBV7-6 and TRBJ1-2, the full variable domain reads GAGVSQSPRYKVTKRGQDVALRCDPISGHVSLYWYRQALGQGPEFLTYFNYEAQQDKSGLPNDRFSAERPEGSISTLTIQRTEQRDSAMYRCASSLVVARGRADYGYTFGSGTRLTVV.

This rearrangement joins TRBV5-6 to TRBJ2-3; maybe TRBD1 (6 bases). Germline V CDR1 and CDR2: SGHDT, YYEEEE. V dropped 0 bases and J dropped 3 bases, with 14 bases sitting between them. CDR3 length equals 16 residues. CDR3: CASSLATGITTDTQYF. The DNA for the CDR3 is TGTGCCAGCAGCTTGGCCACAGGGATAACGACAGATACGCAGTATTTT.

This clone was observed a few times. This chain connects TRBV18 to TRBJ1-1, with TRBD1 as a possible D gene (5 bases). Germline V gives CDR1 KGHSH, CDR2 LQKENI. This CDR3 spans 14 amino acids. V lost 2 bases, J lost 7 bases, and 14 bases lay in between. As DNA, the CDR3 is TGTGCCAGCTCACCAGATCCCGGGGGATTTGAAGCTTTCTTT. It codes for CASSPDPGGFEAFF.